This T cell receptor beta chain was observed in a study of T cells in narcolepsy. In the study overall: Enrolled donors included narcolepsy type 1 or type 2 patients and healthy controls. Points from the study as a whole: Same-patient CSF and blood CD4+ T cell clonotypes included HCRT-specific and TRIB2-specific autoreactive ones.

Data came from immunoSEQ multiplex PCR; TCRdb stores just in-frame clones and leaves some out. The repertoire holds around 34,000 clones, with 79% as singletons. The CDR3 length is 14 residues. This clone was recorded a few times. Its antigen is as yet unknown. The TCR originated in a human donor in good health. Sequenced input: memory (CD45RA-) CD4+ T cells from blood. This chain links TRBV21-1 with TRBJ1-5; the D call in the table, TRBD1, was not verified against the DNA. TRBV21-1 is a listed pseudogene. CDR3 sequence: CASSARDRGRPQHF. In DNA, the CDR3 is TGTGCCAGCAGCGCCCGGGACAGGGGACGGCCCCAGCATTTT.